This is a list of T cell receptor beta chains from one sample in a study of T-cell reconstitution after alpha-beta-depleted transplantation in children. TCRdb used MiXCR to reprocess the PCR reads, holding one entry per CDR3 protein. The sample yields about 200,000 distinct CDR3 sequences, about 8.2% seen once. This sample comprised PBMCs, mostly from graft donor cells, obtained 360 days after TCRalphabeta/CD19-depleted stem cell transplant. All receptors come from a male patient aged 2 to 9 who had a stem cell transplant for acute myeloid leukemia, so the T cells may come from the graft donor. CDR3s include the opening cysteine and the closing phenylalanine or tryptophan. The D gene is left open where the match is weak. Some rows mark clone size as missing; the rest say once, few, many or name a class of expanded clone.

v_call: TRBV7-8; j_call: TRBJ1-5; clone_size: .; d_call: .; cdr3_aa: CASSLGAYQPQHF; cdr3_nt: TGTGCCAGCAGCTTAGGAGCCTATCAGCCCCAGCATTTT
v_call: TRBV7-2; j_call: TRBJ2-2; clone_size: .; d_call: TRBD2; cdr3_aa: CASSPAGGANTGELFF; cdr3_nt: TGTGCCAGCAGCCCGGCGGGGGGGGCGAACACCGGGGAGCTGTTTTTT
v_call: TRBV7-2; j_call: TRBJ2-3; clone_size: few; d_call: TRBD1; cdr3_aa: CASRTTGGGDTQYF; cdr3_nt: TGTGCCAGCAGAACGACAGGGGGCGGCGATACGCAGTATTTT
v_call: TRBV12-3/TRBV12-4; j_call: TRBJ2-5; clone_size: few; d_call: TRBD1; cdr3_aa: CASSFSQGVETQYF; cdr3_nt: TGTGCCAGCAGTTTCTCGCAGGGGGTAGAGACCCAGTACTTC
v_call: TRBV4-1; j_call: TRBJ2-7; clone_size: many; d_call: .; cdr3_aa: CASSQASWGYHPYEQYF; cdr3_nt: TGCGCCAGCAGCCAAGCTTCCTGGGGATATCATCCCTACGAGCAGTACTTC
v_call: TRBV29-1; j_call: TRBJ2-7; clone_size: few; d_call: .; cdr3_aa: CSVGGRAPEQYF; cdr3_nt: TGCAGCGTTGGGGGCAGGGCCCCCGAGCAGTACTTC
v_call: TRBV9; j_call: TRBJ1-1; clone_size: .; d_call: TRBD1; cdr3_aa: CASSVGQGAGTEAFF; cdr3_nt: TGTGCCAGCAGCGTAGGACAGGGGGCAGGGACTGAAGCTTTCTTT
v_call: TRBV20-1; j_call: TRBJ2-7; clone_size: many; d_call: TRBD1; cdr3_aa: CSARHGTAYEQYF; cdr3_nt: TGCAGTGCTAGGCATGGGACAGCATACGAGCAGTACTTC
v_call: TRBV11-2; j_call: TRBJ1-1; clone_size: few; d_call: .; cdr3_aa: CASSLLTEAFF; cdr3_nt: TGTGCCAGCAGCTTACTAACTGAAGCTTTCTTT
v_call: TRBV7-9; j_call: TRBJ2-5; clone_size: .; d_call: .; cdr3_aa: CASSPVLGVGETQYF; cdr3_nt: TGTGCCAGCAGCCCAGTGTTAGGGGTTGGAGAGACCCAGTACTTC
v_call: TRBV6-1; j_call: TRBJ2-7; clone_size: few; d_call: .; cdr3_aa: CASSPEQPGQGSYEQYF; cdr3_nt: TGTGCCAGCAGCCCAGAGCAACCGGGACAAGGATCCTACGAGCAGTACTTC
v_call: TRBV11-2; j_call: TRBJ2-1; clone_size: many; d_call: .; cdr3_aa: CASSLELFWDALGLNEQFF; cdr3_nt: TGTGCCAGCAGCTTAGAATTGTTCTGGGACGCCCTCGGGCTCAATGAGCAGTTCTTC
v_call: TRBV6-6; j_call: TRBJ2-3; clone_size: many; d_call: .; cdr3_aa: CASSFKGTDTQYF; cdr3_nt: TGTGCCAGCAGTTTCAAGGGCACAGATACGCAGTATTTT
v_call: TRBV20-1; j_call: TRBJ2-5; clone_size: .; d_call: TRBD1; cdr3_aa: CSAMGQGKATQYF; cdr3_nt: TGCAGTGCCATGGGACAGGGAAAGGCAACCCAGTACTTC
v_call: TRBV6-1; j_call: TRBJ2-7; clone_size: many; d_call: TRBD1; cdr3_aa: CASSDWDRYYEQYF; cdr3_nt: TGTGCCAGCAGTGACTGGGACAGGTACTACGAGCAGTACTTC
v_call: TRBV7-2; j_call: TRBJ2-1; clone_size: many; d_call: .; cdr3_aa: CASSLDSTYNEQFF; cdr3_nt: TGTGCCAGCAGCTTAGATTCCACCTACAATGAGCAGTTCTTC
v_call: TRBV5-1; j_call: TRBJ1-2; clone_size: .; d_call: .; cdr3_aa: CASSLGPPGGARGYTF; cdr3_nt: TGCGCCAGCAGCTTGGGGCCCCCGGGGGGCGCACGTGGCTACACCTTC
v_call: TRBV7-2; j_call: TRBJ2-1; clone_size: many; d_call: .; cdr3_aa: CASSASFF; cdr3_nt: TGTGCCAGCAGCGCGTCGTTCTTC
v_call: TRBV6-4; j_call: TRBJ2-2; clone_size: few; d_call: .; cdr3_aa: CASSVLTGSGELFF; cdr3_nt: TGTGCCAGCAGTGTCCTCACTGGGTCCGGGGAGCTGTTTTTT
v_call: TRBV29-1; j_call: TRBJ1-2; clone_size: few; d_call: .; cdr3_aa: CSVESGGGYGYTF; cdr3_nt: TGCAGCGTTGAAAGCGGGGGGGGCTATGGCTACACCTTC
v_call: TRBV12-3/TRBV12-4; j_call: TRBJ2-1; clone_size: few; d_call: .; cdr3_aa: CASSLGLVGVEQFF; cdr3_nt: TGTGCCAGCAGTTTGGGGCTAGTCGGAGTGGAGCAGTTCTTC
v_call: TRBV7-9; j_call: TRBJ2-3; clone_size: few; d_call: TRBD2; cdr3_aa: CASSRLAGAPGDTQYF; cdr3_nt: TGTGCCAGCAGCCGACTAGCGGGGGCCCCTGGGGATACGCAGTATTTT
v_call: TRBV12-3/TRBV12-4; j_call: TRBJ2-1; clone_size: few; d_call: TRBD2; cdr3_aa: CASSPALAGGLWNEQFF; cdr3_nt: TGTGCCAGCAGCCCAGCGCTAGCGGGAGGCTTGTGGAATGAGCAGTTCTTC
v_call: TRBV29-1; j_call: TRBJ1-1; clone_size: many; d_call: .; cdr3_aa: CSVEGGNTEAFF; cdr3_nt: TGCAGCGTTGAAGGTGGAAACACTGAAGCTTTCTTT
v_call: TRBV20-1; j_call: TRBJ2-7; clone_size: many; d_call: TRBD1; cdr3_aa: CSATGTGGYEQYF; cdr3_nt: TGCAGTGCCACCGGGACAGGGGGCTACGAGCAGTACTTC
v_call: TRBV27; j_call: TRBJ2-2; clone_size: many; d_call: .; cdr3_aa: CASSLSRARELFF; cdr3_nt: TGTGCCAGCAGTTTATCCCGGGCCAGGGAGCTGTTTTTT
v_call: TRBV2; j_call: TRBJ1-3; clone_size: many; d_call: .; cdr3_aa: CASRVGEGNTIYF; cdr3_nt: TGTGCCAGCAGGGTTGGCGAAGGAAACACCATATATTTT
v_call: TRBV19; j_call: TRBJ1-3; clone_size: few; d_call: .; cdr3_aa: CASRRDANSGNTIYF; cdr3_nt: TGTGCCAGTAGACGGGACGCCAACTCTGGAAACACCATATATTTT
v_call: TRBV6-1; j_call: TRBJ2-2; clone_size: few; d_call: .; cdr3_aa: CASGEIWLSFNTGELFF; cdr3_nt: TGTGCCAGCGGGGAGATCTGGTTGTCATTCAACACCGGGGAGCTGTTTTTT
v_call: TRBV19; j_call: TRBJ2-1; clone_size: few; d_call: TRBD2; cdr3_aa: CASSIRGGDSYNEQFF; cdr3_nt: TGTGCCAGTAGTATTCGGGGGGGGGATTCCTACAATGAGCAGTTCTTC
v_call: TRBV11-1; j_call: TRBJ1-3; clone_size: .; d_call: .; cdr3_aa: CASSLAGTSPGNTIYF; cdr3_nt: TGTGCCAGCAGCTTAGCGGGGACATCTCCTGGAAACACCATATATTTT
v_call: TRBV20-1; j_call: TRBJ2-7; clone_size: few; d_call: .; cdr3_aa: CSASSPVYEQYF; cdr3_nt: TGCAGTGCTAGTAGTCCGGTCTACGAGCAGTACTTC
v_call: TRBV15; j_call: TRBJ1-1; clone_size: many; d_call: .; cdr3_aa: CATSSDSRPLWDTEAFF; cdr3_nt: TGTGCCACCAGCAGTGATAGTCGGCCCCTTTGGGACACTGAAGCTTTCTTT
v_call: TRBV10-2; j_call: TRBJ1-6; clone_size: .; d_call: TRBD1; cdr3_aa: CASSEQGRNSPLHF; cdr3_nt: TGCGCCAGCAGTGAACAGGGGAGAAATTCACCCCTCCACTTT
v_call: TRBV20-1; j_call: TRBJ2-5; clone_size: .; d_call: .; cdr3_aa: CSATRTVRETQYF; cdr3_nt: TGCAGTGCTACGAGGACGGTCCGTGAGACCCAGTACTTC
v_call: TRBV20-1; j_call: TRBJ2-5; clone_size: few; d_call: .; cdr3_aa: CSARGGGPRETQYF; cdr3_nt: TGCAGTGCTAGAGGCGGTGGACCTCGAGAGACCCAGTACTTC
v_call: TRBV4-2; j_call: TRBJ2-5; clone_size: many; d_call: TRBD1; cdr3_aa: CASSQDIGQGKETQYF; cdr3_nt: TGTGCCAGCAGCCAAGATATTGGACAGGGGAAAGAGACCCAGTACTTC
v_call: TRBV10-3; j_call: TRBJ2-3; clone_size: .; d_call: TRBD2; cdr3_aa: CATRNVAGGQTDTQYF; cdr3_nt: TGTGCCACTAGAAATGTGGCGGGGGGCCAGACAGATACGCAGTATTTT
v_call: TRBV5-1; j_call: TRBJ2-3; clone_size: few; d_call: TRBD2; cdr3_aa: CASSLEWPGGKLSTDTQYF; cdr3_nt: TGCGCCAGCAGCTTGGAGTGGCCCGGGGGGAAACTTAGCACAGATACGCAGTATTTT
v_call: TRBV29-1; j_call: TRBJ2-3; clone_size: few; d_call: .; cdr3_aa: CSVLTPAQYF; cdr3_nt: TGCAGCGTTCTAACCCCGGCGCAGTATTTT
v_call: TRBV2; j_call: TRBJ2-1; clone_size: .; d_call: .; cdr3_aa: CASGTDFYNEQFF; cdr3_nt: TGTGCCAGCGGGACGGACTTTTACAATGAGCAGTTCTTC
v_call: TRBV9; j_call: TRBJ2-1; clone_size: few; d_call: .; cdr3_aa: CASSGRVETAGTSYNEQFF; cdr3_nt: TGTGCCAGCAGCGGACGAGTGGAAACGGCGGGGACCTCCTACAATGAGCAGTTCTTC
v_call: TRBV5-1; j_call: TRBJ2-2; clone_size: .; d_call: .; cdr3_aa: CASSLLWTATNTGELFF; cdr3_nt: TGCGCCAGCAGCTTGTTGTGGACAGCGACGAACACCGGGGAGCTGTTTTTT
v_call: TRBV12-3/TRBV12-4; j_call: TRBJ1-5; clone_size: .; d_call: .; cdr3_aa: CASTIDGYSNQPQHF; cdr3_nt: TGTGCCAGCACCATTGACGGTTATAGCAATCAGCCCCAGCATTTT
v_call: TRBV15; j_call: TRBJ2-4; clone_size: .; d_call: .; cdr3_aa: CATSNRGGLAKNIQYF; cdr3_nt: TGTGCCACCAGCAACAGGGGGGGGTTAGCCAAAAACATTCAGTACTTC
v_call: TRBV10-3; j_call: TRBJ2-1; clone_size: .; d_call: TRBD2; cdr3_aa: CAISDLAGALGNEQFF; cdr3_nt: TGTGCCATCAGTGACCTAGCGGGAGCTCTGGGCAATGAGCAGTTCTTC
v_call: TRBV5-1; j_call: TRBJ1-1; clone_size: many; d_call: TRBD1; cdr3_aa: CASSTGQGYTEAFF; cdr3_nt: TGCGCCAGCAGCACTGGACAGGGATACACTGAAGCTTTCTTT
v_call: TRBV5-1; j_call: TRBJ2-7; clone_size: few; d_call: .; cdr3_aa: CASSLYPGEGYEQYF; cdr3_nt: TGCGCCAGCAGCTTGTACCCGGGAGAGGGCTACGAGCAGTACTTC
v_call: TRBV10-3; j_call: TRBJ2-5; clone_size: many; d_call: TRBD2; cdr3_aa: CATRLAGVPETQYF; cdr3_nt: TGTGCCACTCGACTAGCGGGAGTTCCAGAGACCCAGTACTTC